Shown below are 21 T cell receptor beta chains from a single sample sequenced in a study of cytomegalovirus exposure and HLA in healthy donors. 60 Vbeta and 13 Jbeta primers were used in PCR. Assay used: immunoSEQ multiplex PCR; TCRdb lists only in-frame clones, some missing. The top ten hold roughly 1.9% of the sample, which has some 150,000 clones, just over 75% seen once. What was sequenced was PBMCs. The receptor set was obtained from a woman aged 25 to 39 in good health and CMV-seropositive.

This chain connects TRBV6-1 to TRBJ2-2; possible D gene TRBD2, 5 bases. Trimming removed 8 bases at V and 1 base at J, with 11 bases between. Germline V gene sequence: CDR1 MNHNS, CDR2 SASEGT. CDR3 length: 14 amino acids. This CDR3 is CASGESGNTGELFF. CDR3 sequence (DNA): TGTGCCAGCGGAGAGAGCGGGAACACCGGGGAGCTGTTTTTT.

This chain links TRBV5-5 with TRBJ1-2, with D maybe TRBD1 (5 bases). The V and J ends lost 6 bases and 8 bases respectively, with 14 bases between them. The germline V gene encodes CDR1 SGHKS and CDR2 YYEKEE (reference sequence). This CDR3 spans 12 amino acids. CDR3 nucleotides: TGTGCCAGCAACCCTTATGGGGGGGGCTACACCTTC. Translation: CASNPYGGGYTF.

This clone was detected once. V is TRBV7-2 and J is TRBJ1-2; 8 bases fit TRBD1. CDR3 size: 15 residues. Germline V CDR1 and CDR2: SGHTA, FQGNSA. V shed 4 bases and J 5 bases; nucleotides not matched to a gene: 9. The CDR3 reads CASSSGPDRAYGYTF. CDR3 coding DNA: TGTGCCAGCAGCTCCGGCCCGGACAGGGCTTATGGCTACACCTTC.

V gene TRBV6-5 combines with J gene TRBJ1-6; no clear D. The CDR3 is 13 amino acids. The germline V and J ends were trimmed by 6 bases and 6 bases, with 9 bases remaining between them. CDR1 and CDR2 from the germline V gene are MNHEY and SVGAGI. CDR3 protein: CASRNSRNSPLHF. CDR3 DNA: TGTGCCAGCAGGAACAGTCGTAATTCACCCCTCCACTTT.

The table lists this clone with a count of one. This sequence joins TRBV5-1 and TRBJ1-5, with D unclear. Germline V gives CDR1 SGHRS, CDR2 YFSETQ. Trimming took off 3 bases at V and 4 bases at J, with 14 bases between the two ends. CDR3 length: 15 amino acids. CDR3 sequence (DNA): TGCGCCAGCAGCTGGACGGGAATAGGGAATCAGCCCCAGCATTTT. Encoded protein: CASSWTGIGNQPQHF.

V and J are TRBV9 and TRBJ2-7, with D possibly being TRBD1 (5 bases). V shed 4 bases and J shed 2 bases, with 25 bases lying between them. From germline, CDR1 is SGDLS and CDR2 YYNGEE. This CDR3 is 18 amino acids long. This chain's CDR3 is CASSPGSSGPKITYEQYF. CDR3 nucleotide sequence: TGTGCCAGCAGCCCAGGGTCATCAGGGCCCAAAATAACCTACGAGCAGTACTTC.

This clone has just a few counts. This chain joins TRBV30 and TRBJ1-6, with D possibly matching TRBD1 (6 bases). CDR3 length: 15 residues. Trimming removed 0 bases at V and 7 bases at J, with 13 bases between. The germline CDR1 and CDR2 sequences are GTSNPN and SVGIG (reference sequence). CDR3: CAWSVLGGRNSPLHF. The CDR3 nucleotides read TGTGCCTGGAGTGTACTAGGGGGTAGGAATTCACCCCTCCACTTT.

A few counts support this clone. V and J are TRBV5-5 and TRBJ1-4; 12 positions agree with TRBD1. Germline values: CDR1 SGHKS, CDR2 YYEKEE (reference sequence). This CDR3 contains 18 residues. The V segment lost 2 bases and the J segment 0 bases; nucleotides outside the gene matches: 5. For the CDR3, the DNA is TGTGCCAGCAGCTTAGGGACAGGGGGCCGTTCAACTAATGAAAAACTGTTTTTT. It encodes CASSLGTGGRSTNEKLFF.

The rearrangement joins TRBV2 to TRBJ1-2, with D hard to call. The CDR3 runs to 15 residues. Germline CDR1 and CDR2: SNHLY and FYNNEI. V shed 0 bases and J shed 1 base, with 9 bases lying between them. The CDR3 reads CASSEASTHNYGYTF. CDR3 sequence (DNA): TGTGCCAGCAGTGAAGCCTCGACACATAACTATGGCTACACCTTC.

This sequence joins TRBV5-6 and TRBJ2-2; 9 bases fit TRBD1. The CDR3 loop spans 14 amino acids. After removal of 1 base from V and 8 bases from J, the junction contained 3 bases not matched to a gene. Germline-derived CDR1 and CDR2 are SGHDT and YYEEEE. CDR3 in DNA: TGTGCCAGCAGCTTGACAGGGGGCTCGGGGGAGCTGTTTTTT. This codes for CASSLTGGSGELFF.

Only a few counts were recorded for this clone. The chain joins TRBV6-6 to TRBJ2-7; D is unclear. From germline, CDR1 is MNHNY and CDR2 SVGAGI (reference sequence). V was cut by 1 base and J by 2 bases, with 12 bases left in between. The CDR3 has 15 residues. CDR3 nucleotides: TGTGCCAGCAGTTACTGGAGCGTTTGGGCCTACGAGCAGTACTTC. This translates into CASSYWSVWAYEQYF.

The genes are TRBV27 and TRBJ1-5, with 7 bases that match TRBD1. The CDR3 consists of 14 residues. V lost 5 bases to trimming and J lost 8 bases; unmatched junction nucleotides: 9. The V gene's germline CDR1 is MNHEY and CDR2 SMNVEV (reference sequence). CDR3 DNA: TGTGCCAGCAGTCCACAGGGGCAGTATGAGCCCCAGCATTTT. Its protein product is CASSPQGQYEPQHF.

This clone was counted only a few times. The chain couples TRBV6-5 to TRBJ1-2, with 9 nucleotides matching TRBD1. The CDR3 sequence is 14 residues long. Germline V gene lookup returns CDR1 MNHEY and CDR2 SVGAGI. The J segment lost 3 bases and the V segment lost 6 bases, leaving 5 bases of the junction unmatched. DNA of the CDR3: TGTGCCAGCAGCCTTCGGGACAGGGACTATGGCTACACCTTC. Its protein product is CASSLRDRDYGYTF.

The chain recombines TRBV9 with TRBJ1-1, with D possibly matching TRBD1 (6 bases). This CDR3 is built from 16 residues. Germline V gene lookup returns CDR1 SGDLS and CDR2 YYNGEE. Between the trimmed V and J ends, which lost 0 bases and 5 bases, there was a span of 17 bases. The CDR3: CASSVGAGEEGTEAFF. CDR3 bases: TGTGCCAGCAGCGTAGGGGCAGGGGAAGAGGGAACTGAAGCTTTCTTT.

The genes are TRBV4-1 and TRBJ1-5, with D unresolved. Germline values: CDR1 MGHRA, CDR2 YSYEKL. The V end was cut by 3 bases, the J end by 0 bases, with 9 bases between. CDR3 length: 15 residues. Here the CDR3 reads CASSHRTFSNQPQHF. The CDR3 region has the DNA TGCGCCAGCAGCCACAGGACTTTTAGCAATCAGCCCCAGCATTTT.

The chain couples TRBV12-5 to TRBJ2-2; tentative D call: TRBD2 (5 bases). This CDR3 has 16 amino acids. CDR1 is LGHNT, CDR2 FRNRAP, per germline. Deletions cut 0 bases from V and 7 bases from J, with 15 bases between. Here the CDR3 reads CASGLVHPGVGGELFF. DNA for the CDR3: TGTGCTAGTGGTTTGGTACATCCCGGGGTTGGCGGGGAGCTGTTTTTT.

A single count supports this clone. The chain has TRBV15 and TRBJ2-1, with 8 bases lining up with TRBD2. V lost 0 bases, J lost 0 bases, and 7 bases stayed unmatched. Germline V CDR1 and CDR2: LNHNV, YYDKDF (reference sequence). The CDR3 covers 18 residues. DNA of the CDR3: TGTGCCACCAGCAGAGATAGAACTAGCGGTAGCTCCTACAATGAGCAGTTCTTC. Encoded protein: CATSRDRTSGSSYNEQFF.

The chain carries TRBV10-3 and TRBJ1-1; 8 nucleotides agree with TRBD1. The junction had 7 bases not matched to a gene; V was cut back by 2 bases and J by 5 bases. Per the germline V gene, CDR1 is ENHRY and CDR2 is SYGVKD. The CDR3 is 15 amino acids. The CDR3 loop is CAISEIGQGQTEAFF. CDR3 nucleotide sequence: TGTGCCATCAGTGAGATCGGACAGGGACAGACTGAAGCTTTCTTT.

The chain employs TRBV30 and TRBJ2-1; perhaps TRBD2 as D (6 bases). The germline V gene encodes CDR1 GTSNPN and CDR2 SVGIG (reference sequence). CDR3 length: 12 amino acids. V was cut by 5 bases and J by 9 bases, with 14 bases left in between. The CDR3 loop is CAWERLAPEQFF. The CDR3 nucleotides read TGTGCCTGGGAACGGCTAGCGCCTGAGCAGTTCTTC.

The V and J genes are TRBV4-1 and TRBJ2-7, with 8 bases that match TRBD2. Germline V gene sequence: CDR1 MGHRA, CDR2 YSYEKL. V lost 0 bases and J lost 4; bases outside the gene matches: 11. The CDR3 spans 17 residues. The chain's CDR3 is CASSQDLGAGGLYEQYF. In DNA, the CDR3 is TGCGCCAGCAGCCAAGATTTGGGTGCGGGAGGTTTGTACGAGCAGTACTTC.

The rearrangement joins TRBV7-9 to TRBJ1-5; D not certain. CDR3 length: 13 amino acids. V shed 5 bases and J shed 4 bases, with 9 bases lying between them. CDR1 SEHNR and CDR2 FQNEAQ come from the germline V gene (reference sequence). The CDR3 here is CASSQDTNQPQHF. CDR3 DNA sequence: TGTGCCAGCAGCCAAGACACGAATCAGCCCCAGCATTTT.